In this sample, the clone carrying this TCR beta chain turned up once. Its matching antigen is unknown. V lost 3 bases, J lost 2 bases, and 7 bases lay in between. Per the germline V gene, CDR1 is SEHNR and CDR2 is FQNEAQ (reference sequence). This CDR3 has 13 amino acids. The source of the sample is a study of persistence of HIV-infected CD4 T cells. Study-level background: CD4+ T cells responding to CMV or HIV-1 Gag were isolated. Suppressive ART had lasted a median of approximately 8 years.

Stimulation used 10 ug/mL lysate from CMV-infected fibroblasts. CD40L-negative CD69-negative CD45RO-high memory CD4+ T cells were sorted as populations depleted of antigen-responding cells. Donors had undetectable plasma HIV-1 RNA, under 50 copies/mL, for 4+ years. The libraries were made with immunoSEQ version 4 in survey mode. Here immunoSEQ multiplex PCR was the method, and the copy in TCRdb shows in-frame clones only, minus some. The sample holds more than 45,000 clones, around 75% seen once. This TCR came from an adult man with HIV who was CMV-seropositive. The V call is TRBV7-9, the J call TRBJ2-5; D unclear. The specimen was CD4+ T cells sorted from PBMCs after roughly 18-hour stimulation, collected from a patient who received antiretroviral therapy. CDR3 DNA: TGTGCCAGCAGCTTCCTGGGGCAAGAGACCCAGTACTTC. It yields the protein CASSFLGQETQYF.